These T cell receptor beta chains were read from a single sample in a study of T cell changes during pregnancy in multiple sclerosis. Assay used: immunoSEQ multiplex PCR; TCRdb lists only in-frame clones, some missing. The sample has approximately 88,000 clones; around 93% are singletons. The material sequenced was peripheral blood, taken in the third trimester of pregnancy. The receptor set was obtained from a female donor with multiple sclerosis, enrolled in a pregnancy study. Both conserved end residues are part of each CDR3. Each record gives: CDR3 length, D gene, V gene, J gene, clone size, CDR3 DNA, CDR3 protein. D genes are given only for firm matches. Clone size, where shown, is once, few, many, or a class for clones that have expanded.

14	.	TRBV2	TRBJ2-6	once	TGTGCCAAGGGGCCGGTCTCTGGGGCCAACGTCCTGACTTTC	CAKGPVSGANVLTF
15	.	TRBV5-5	TRBJ1-1	.	TGTGCCAGCAGCTTGGGCGGCAGGGGTAACACTGAAGCTTTCTTT	CASSLGGRGNTEAFF
18	TRBD1	TRBV11-2	TRBJ2-4	.	TGTGCCAGCAGCTTAGGCACAGGGGGGAAGAGGGCCAAAAACATTCAGTACTTC	CASSLGTGGKRAKNIQYF
16	.	TRBV30	TRBJ2-7	.	TGTGCCTGGAGTGGTCCCCACAGGGGAGGTACCTACGAGCAGTACTTC	CAWSGPHRGGTYEQYF
13	TRBD1	TRBV6-4	TRBJ1-1	many	TGTGCCAGCAGCCCCGGGACAGAGACTGAAGCTTTCTTT	CASSPGTETEAFF
16	.	TRBV5-1	TRBJ1-2	few	TGCGCCAGCAGCGCGGGTGGGGGCGGCGTAAACTATGGCTACACCTTC	CASSAGGGGVNYGYTF
15	.	TRBV6-5	TRBJ1-3	.	TGTGCCAGCAAGCTTCTGGGGGCACCTGGAAACACCATATATTTT	CASKLLGAPGNTIYF
21	TRBD2	TRBV28	TRBJ2-2	.	TGTGCCAGCAGTCAACATTGGACTAGCGGGAGGGCCGGGGCGAACACCGGGGAGCTGTTTTTT	CASSQHWTSGRAGANTGELFF
11	.	TRBV20-1	TRBJ2-1	.	TGCAGTGCTCCCAGGGGACCGGAGCAGTTCTTC	CSAPRGPEQFF
13	.	TRBV27	TRBJ2-7	.	TGTGCCAGCAGTTTAGGCAGGCCCTACGAGCAGTACTTC	CASSLGRPYEQYF
13	TRBD1	TRBV28	TRBJ2-7	.	TGTGCCATATCCCGGGACAGGGCCAACGAGCAGTACTTC	CAISRDRANEQYF
14	TRBD2	TRBV27	TRBJ2-1	.	TGTGCCAGCTCGTTGAGCGGGAGGTGGAATGAGCAGTTCTTC	CASSLSGRWNEQFF
15	.	TRBV10-3	TRBJ2-7	.	TGTGCCGCCCAGGGAGGGGGGGACCAGTACTACGAGCAGTACTTC	CAAQGGGDQYYEQYF
13	TRBD1	TRBV9	TRBJ2-7	.	TGTGCCAGCGGACCGGGACAGGGCTACGAGCAGTACTTC	CASGPGQGYEQYF
14	.	TRBV5-1	TRBJ2-1	.	TGCGCCAGCAGCTTTAGTGGCGGTAGTAATGAGCAGTTCTTC	CASSFSGGSNEQFF
13	.	TRBV7-9	TRBJ2-7	.	TGTGCCAGCAGAGCCGGAGATAACTACGAGCAGTACTTC	CASRAGDNYEQYF
18	TRBD1	TRBV7-9	TRBJ2-7	.	TGTGCCAGCAGCCCGCCGTTCGCGAGGGGGCTAGGAGGCTACGAGCAGTACTTC	CASSPPFARGLGGYEQYF
15	TRBD1	TRBV27	TRBJ1-1	.	TGTGCCAGCAGTTTAACAGGGGGATTGAACACTGAAGCTTTCTTT	CASSLTGGLNTEAFF
14	.	TRBV11-3	TRBJ1-1	.	TGTGCCAGCAGCAGGAGGGGAGGGGACACTGAAGCTTTCTTT	CASSRRGGDTEAFF
16	.	TRBV5-1	TRBJ1-1	.	TGCGCCAGCAGCGCGAGGGCAGGGGCCGGGAACACTGAAGCTTTCTTT	CASSARAGAGNTEAFF
15	TRBD2	TRBV9	TRBJ2-1	.	TGTGCCAGCAGCGTAGGGGGAGGGCCAAACAATGAGCAGTTCTTC	CASSVGGGPNNEQFF
16	TRBD1	TRBV15	TRBJ2-7	.	TGTGCCACCAGCAGGGATCGGGACAGGGGTTTAGGCGAGCAGTACTTC	CATSRDRDRGLGEQYF
16	TRBD2	TRBV10-3	TRBJ2-3	.	TGTGCCATCAGTGGGACTAGCGGGGCGGTCACAGATACGCAGTATTTT	CAISGTSGAVTDTQYF
16	TRBD1	TRBV5-4	TRBJ2-7	.	TGTGCCAGCAGCCACCCCGAGGGGCAGGGGGCCAACGAGCAGTACTTC	CASSHPEGQGANEQYF